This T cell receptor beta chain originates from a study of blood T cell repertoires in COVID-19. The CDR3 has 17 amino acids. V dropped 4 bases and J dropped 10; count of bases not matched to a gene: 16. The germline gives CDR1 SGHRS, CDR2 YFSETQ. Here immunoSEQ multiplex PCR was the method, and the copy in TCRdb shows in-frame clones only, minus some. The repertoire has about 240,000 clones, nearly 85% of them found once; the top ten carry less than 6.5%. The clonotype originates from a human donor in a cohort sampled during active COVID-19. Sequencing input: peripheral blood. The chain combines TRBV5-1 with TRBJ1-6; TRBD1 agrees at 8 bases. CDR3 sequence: CASSTEGQALSRSPLHF. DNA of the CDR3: TGCGCCAGCAGCACGGAGGGACAGGCATTGTCAAGGTCACCCCTCCACTTT.